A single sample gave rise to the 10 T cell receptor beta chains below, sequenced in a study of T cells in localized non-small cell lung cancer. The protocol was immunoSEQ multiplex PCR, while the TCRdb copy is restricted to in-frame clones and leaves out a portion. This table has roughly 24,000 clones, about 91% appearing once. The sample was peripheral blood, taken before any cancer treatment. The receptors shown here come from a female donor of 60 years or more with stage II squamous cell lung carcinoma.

The CDR3 DNA reads TGTGCCAGCAGCTTGGGAAGGGGACTAGCGGGAAAGCAGTTCTTC. This sequence encodes CASSLGRGLAGKQFF. The V gene is TRBV5-6, the J gene TRBJ2-1, with 13 bases that match TRBD2. Germline CDR1 and CDR2: SGHDT and YYEEEE. V was pared by 0 bases and J by 11 bases, with 5 bases of the junction left unmatched. The CDR3 runs to 15 residues.

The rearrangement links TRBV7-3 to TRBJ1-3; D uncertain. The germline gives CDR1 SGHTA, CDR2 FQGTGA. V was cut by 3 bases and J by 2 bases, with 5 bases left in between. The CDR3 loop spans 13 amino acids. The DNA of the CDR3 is TGTGCCAGCAGCTTGCGGGCTGGAAACACCATATATTTT. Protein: CASSLRAGNTIYF. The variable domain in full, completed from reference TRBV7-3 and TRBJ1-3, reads GAGVSQTPSNKVTEKGKYVELRCDPISGHTALYWYRQSLGQGPEFLIYFQGTGAADDSGLPNDRFFAVRPEGSVSTLKIQRTERGDSAVYLCASSLRAGNTIYFGEGSWLTVV.

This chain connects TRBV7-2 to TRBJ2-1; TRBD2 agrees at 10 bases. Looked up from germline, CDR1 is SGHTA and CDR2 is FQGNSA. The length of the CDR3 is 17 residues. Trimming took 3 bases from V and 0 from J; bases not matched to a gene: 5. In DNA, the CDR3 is TGTGCCAGCAGCTTTAGCGGGGGGATAAGCTCCTACAATGAGCAGTTCTTC. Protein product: CASSFSGGISSYNEQFF.

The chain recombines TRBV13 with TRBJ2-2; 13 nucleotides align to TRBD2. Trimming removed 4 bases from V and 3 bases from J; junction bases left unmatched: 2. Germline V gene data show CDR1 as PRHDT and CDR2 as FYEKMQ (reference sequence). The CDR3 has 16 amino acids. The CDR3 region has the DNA TGTGCCAGCAGCTGGGGACTAGCGGGGTACACCGGGGAGCTGTTTTTT. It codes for CASSWGLAGYTGELFF.

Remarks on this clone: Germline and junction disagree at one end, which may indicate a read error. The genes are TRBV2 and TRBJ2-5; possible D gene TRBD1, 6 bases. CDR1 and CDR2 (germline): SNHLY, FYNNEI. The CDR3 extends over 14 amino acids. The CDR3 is CASSGGHRQEPQYF. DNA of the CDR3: TGTGCCAGCAGTGGGGGACATAGACAAGAGCCCCAGTACTTC.

The DNA of the CDR3 is TGTGCCAGCAGCTCGCTCCGGTGGGGTCGACGCTCCTACGAGCAGTACTTC. The encoded protein is CASSSLRWGRRSYEQYF. The chain has TRBV11-2 and TRBJ2-7; D is unresolved. CDR3 size: 17 residues. The V end lost 4 bases, the J end lost 0 bases, and 19 bases lay between the germline ends. CDR1 SGHAT and CDR2 FQNNGV come from the germline V gene.

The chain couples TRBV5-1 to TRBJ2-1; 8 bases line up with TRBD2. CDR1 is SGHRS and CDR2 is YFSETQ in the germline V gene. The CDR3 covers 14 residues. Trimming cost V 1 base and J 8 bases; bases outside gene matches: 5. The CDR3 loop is CASSLISGSDEQFF. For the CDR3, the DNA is TGCGCCAGCAGCTTGATCAGCGGGAGCGATGAGCAGTTCTTC. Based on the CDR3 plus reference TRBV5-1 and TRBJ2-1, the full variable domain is KAGVTQTPRYLIKTRGQQVTLSCSPISGHRSVSWYQQTPGQGLQFLFEYFSETQRNKGNFPGRFSGRQFSNSRSEMNVSTLELGDSALYLCASSLISGSDEQFFGPGTRLTVL.

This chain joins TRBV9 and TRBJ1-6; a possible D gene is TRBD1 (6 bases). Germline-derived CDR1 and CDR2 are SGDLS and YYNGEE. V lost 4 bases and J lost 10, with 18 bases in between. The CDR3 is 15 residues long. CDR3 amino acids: CASSPTGGPESPLHF. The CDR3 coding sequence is TGTGCCAGCAGCCCAACCGGGGGGCCGGAATCACCCCTCCACTTT. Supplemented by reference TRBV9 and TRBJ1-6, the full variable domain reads DSGVTQTPKHLITATGQRVTLRCSPRSGDLSVYWYQQSLDQGLQFLIQYYNGEERAKGNILERFSAQQFPDLHSELNLSSLELGDSALYFCASSPTGGPESPLHFGNGTRLTVT.

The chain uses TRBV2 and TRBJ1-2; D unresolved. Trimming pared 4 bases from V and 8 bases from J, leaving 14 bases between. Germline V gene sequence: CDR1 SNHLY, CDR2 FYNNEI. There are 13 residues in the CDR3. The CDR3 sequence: CASSGSVRWGYTF. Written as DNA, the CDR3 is TGTGCCAGCAGTGGGTCGGTTCGATGGGGCTACACCTTC.

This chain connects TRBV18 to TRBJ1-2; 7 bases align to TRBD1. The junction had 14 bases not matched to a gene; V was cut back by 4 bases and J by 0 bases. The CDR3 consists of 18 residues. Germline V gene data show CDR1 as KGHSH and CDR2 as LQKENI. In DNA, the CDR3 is TGTGCCAGCTCACTTACCGACAGGGTCGTCGGATCTAACTATGGCTACACCTTC. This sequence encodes CASSLTDRVVGSNYGYTF.